This is a list of T cell receptor beta chains from one sample in a study of blood T cells in healthy people across ages. TCRdb re-called the 5' RACE reads through MiXCR, storing one row per CDR3 protein. The profile shows about 1.4 million distinct CDR3 sequences, approximately 59% of them singletons. The specimen sequenced was blood. The receptors were gathered from a man aged 18 to 30 in good health. Both conserved end residues are part of each CDR3.

J gene: TRBJ2-1; V gene: TRBV18; CDR3 protein: CASSARGGDGEQFF
J gene: TRBJ1-1; V gene: TRBV20-1; CDR3 protein: CSALRIRDPLNTEAFF
J gene: TRBJ2-7; V gene: TRBV27; CDR3 protein: CASSLGVAYEQYF
J gene: -; V gene: TRBV7-9; CDR3 protein: CASSFQVDEQYF
J gene: TRBJ2-7; V gene: TRBV20-1; CDR3 protein: CSARGTHGWHEQYF
J gene: -; V gene: TRBV20-1; CDR3 protein: CSASLVHRVTQSEQYF
J gene: -; V gene: TRBV29-1; CDR3 protein: CSVRGSSYSEQYF
J gene: -; V gene: TRBV20-1; CDR3 protein: CSASEDPCEQYF
J gene: TRBJ2-7; V gene: TRBV29-1; CDR3 protein: CSVTGTNYEQYF
J gene: TRBJ2-1; V gene: TRBV25-1; CDR3 protein: CASSELAVNSYNEQFF
J gene: TRBJ2-7; V gene: TRBV15; CDR3 protein: CATSRGGTGDYEQYF
J gene: TRBJ1-2; V gene: TRBV7-9; CDR3 protein: CASSPWGWVQVYGYTF
J gene: TRBJ2-7; V gene: TRBV10-3; CDR3 protein: CAIRDAGTSYEQYF
J gene: TRBJ2-3; V gene: TRBV29-1; CDR3 protein: CSVARRLSTDTQYF
J gene: TRBJ2-7; V gene: TRBV10-3; CDR3 protein: CAISDRGAYEQYF
J gene: TRBJ2-5; V gene: TRBV11-2; CDR3 protein: CASSWPGTGGIQETQYF
J gene: TRBJ2-7; V gene: TRBV29-1; CDR3 protein: CSVATGFYEQYF
J gene: TRBJ1-4; V gene: TRBV2; CDR3 protein: CASSETGGIEKLFF